This TCR beta chain was identified in a study of T cell repertoires in cytomegalovirus infection. Study summary: Used in the study were CMV epitopes, some recently identified and HLA-C-restricted, others well-studied and HLA-B-restricted. Indicated by public TCR beta signatures were CMV infection and matching HLA type. Study findings and constraints: The response measured ex vivo was dominated by TCR beta clonotypes (HLA-C-restricted and CMV-specific). Summed frequency of shared TCR beta families picked out CMV carriers who also had the relevant HLA.

CDR1 and CDR2 (germline): MGHRA, YSYEKL. CDR3 length equals 15 residues. Trimming took off 1 base at V and 3 bases at J, with 13 bases between the two ends. TCRdb passed the reads through MiXCR, listing each CDR3 protein once. The data contain approximately 120,000 distinct CDR3 sequences, around 32% of them singletons. On this clonotype itself: Its antigen is undetermined.

The sample in question was CD8+ T cells from cultured PBMCs, obtained from culture after CMV antigen stimulation. The genes are TRBV4-1 and TRBJ2-7, with D unclear. The TCR was taken from a human donor in good health (CMV status not recorded). Some clones in this sample may be carry-over from other donors' samples. For the CDR3, the DNA is TGCGCCAGCAGCCAAGCTAAGGGAACATACTACGAGCAGTACTTC. This translates into CASSQAKGTYYEQYF.